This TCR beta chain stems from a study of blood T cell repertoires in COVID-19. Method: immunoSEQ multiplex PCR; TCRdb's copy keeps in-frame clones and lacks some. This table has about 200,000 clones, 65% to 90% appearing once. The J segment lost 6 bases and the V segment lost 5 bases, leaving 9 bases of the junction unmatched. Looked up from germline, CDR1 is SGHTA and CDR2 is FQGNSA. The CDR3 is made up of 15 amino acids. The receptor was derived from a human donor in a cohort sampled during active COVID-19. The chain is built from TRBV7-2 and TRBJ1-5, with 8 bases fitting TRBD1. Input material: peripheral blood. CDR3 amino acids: CASSPRDRPGQPQHF. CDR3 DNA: TGTGCCAGCAGCCCCAGGGACAGGCCAGGTCAGCCCCAGCATTTT.